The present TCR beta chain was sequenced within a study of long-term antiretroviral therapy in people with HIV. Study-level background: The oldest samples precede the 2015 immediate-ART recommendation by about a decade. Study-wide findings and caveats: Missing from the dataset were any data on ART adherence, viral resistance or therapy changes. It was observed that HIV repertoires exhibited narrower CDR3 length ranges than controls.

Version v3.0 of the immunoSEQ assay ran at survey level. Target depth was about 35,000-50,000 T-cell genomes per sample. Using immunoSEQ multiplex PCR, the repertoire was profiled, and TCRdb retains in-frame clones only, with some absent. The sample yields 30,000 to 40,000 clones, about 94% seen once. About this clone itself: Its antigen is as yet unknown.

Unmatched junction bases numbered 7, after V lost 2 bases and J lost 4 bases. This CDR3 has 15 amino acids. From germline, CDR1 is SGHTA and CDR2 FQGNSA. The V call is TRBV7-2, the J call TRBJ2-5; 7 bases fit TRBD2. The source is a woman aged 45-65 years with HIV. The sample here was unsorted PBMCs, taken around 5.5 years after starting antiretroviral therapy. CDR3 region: CASSLWGGKLETQYF. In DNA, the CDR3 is TGTGCCAGCAGCTTATGGGGGGGGAAGCTAGAGACCCAGTACTTC.